This entry is about one TCR beta chain. Its target is unknown. The PCR had 60 Vbeta and 13 Jbeta primers. Using immunoSEQ multiplex PCR, the repertoire was profiled, and TCRdb retains in-frame clones only, with some absent. The data contain approximately 120,000 clones, roughly 85% of them singletons. The data belong to a study of cytomegalovirus exposure and HLA in healthy donors. Across the study: One earlier analysis, a look at 180 million or so T cells, found about 110 million unique TCR beta sequences.

Study findings and constraints: As a later analysis showed, several of the most significant clusters appeared to be linked to common viral pathogens. Cytomegalovirus association was assigned to more than 150 TCR beta chains.

Germline V gene lookup returns CDR1 SGDLS and CDR2 YYNGEE. V lost 4 bases to trimming and J lost 4 bases, with 17 bases between them. The CDR3 sequence is 15 residues long. Input material: PBMCs. The receptor was isolated from a woman aged 25 to 39 in good health and CMV-seropositive. The V and J genes are TRBV9 and TRBJ1-2; D might be TRBD1 (6 bases). The CDR3 DNA is TGTGCCAGCAGCCCAGGCGGGGGCCGTCTCTATGGCTACACCTTC. It translates to CASSPGGGRLYGYTF.